A selection of T cell receptor beta chains follows, all from one sample in a study of patients and donors after allogeneic stem cell transplantation. TCRdb used MiXCR to reprocess the RT-PCR reads, holding one entry per CDR3 protein. Of more than 850,000 distinct CDR3 sequences in the sample, roughly 17% are singletons; the top ten hold around 5.5%. Sequencing was carried out using blood, either unsorted or a sorted T cell fraction (not recorded which). These receptors were collected from a human donor who was either an allogeneic HSCT recipient or a stem cell or donor lymphocyte infusion donor (not recorded which). It is not recorded whose cells these are; they may come from a transplant donor. The CDR3 runs from the conserved cysteine through the conserved F or W. D genes are given only for firm matches. Clone size is given for some rows only: seen once, a few or many times, or a class if the clone is expanded.

few	TRBV20-1	.	TRBJ1-1	TGCAGTGCCCGAATAACAGGTCGGGACACTGAAGCTTTCTTT	CSARITGRDTEAFF
few	TRBV15	.	TRBJ2-3	TGTGCCACCAGGGGGGAACTTGGGGCCACAGATACGCAGTATTTT	CATRGELGATDTQYF
.	TRBV9	TRBD1	TRBJ2-7	TGTGCCAGCAGCGTAGAAGGGGGCATCACCTACGAGCAGTACTTC	CASSVEGGITYEQYF
.	TRBV3-1	.	TRBJ1-5	TGTGCCAGCAGCCTCACTACAGGCGTCAATCAGCCCCAGCATTTT	CASSLTTGVNQPQHF
few	TRBV7-8	.	TRBJ2-4	TGTGCCAGCAGCCCTGATGGGGGCCAAAGCTACATTCAGTACTTC	CASSPDGGQSYIQYF
few	TRBV12-3/TRBV12-4	.	TRBJ2-7	TGTGCCAGCAGACGGGACAACCCCTACGAGCAGTACTTC	CASRRDNPYEQYF
.	TRBV12-3/TRBV12-4	.	TRBJ2-7	TGTGCCAGCATGGGGCCGGGACCAGGCGAGCAGTACTTC	CASMGPGPGEQYF
few	TRBV5-1	TRBD1	TRBJ1-1	TGCGCCAGCAGCCTCCGGGACAGTAGGAACACTGAAGCTTTCTTT	CASSLRDSRNTEAFF
many	TRBV5-1	TRBD2	TRBJ2-3	TGCGCCAGCAGCTCTCCCGGACTAGCGGGAGGAAAGGATACGCAGTATTTT	CASSSPGLAGGKDTQYF
.	TRBV28	TRBD1	TRBJ1-3	TGTGCCAGCAGGACCGCTACAGGGGTGTCTGGAAACACCATATATTTT	CASRTATGVSGNTIYF
.	TRBV12-3/TRBV12-4	TRBD1	TRBJ1-2	TGTGCCAGCAGTTATTGGGTCAGGGGGCTTCCTAACTATGGCTACACCTTC	CASSYWVRGLPNYGYTF
few	TRBV7-2	.	TRBJ1-2	TGTGCCAGCAGCTCCTCGACAGTATATAACTATGGCTACACCTTC	CASSSSTVYNYGYTF
.	TRBV21-1	.	TRBJ1-6	TGTGCCAGCAGCAAACCAGACAGGGTCGGTTCACCCCTCCACTTT	CASSKPDRVGSPLHF
.	TRBV7-3	.	TRBJ2-7	TGTGCCAGCAGCTTAGATTTCGGTAGCTCCTACGAGCAGTACTTC	CASSLDFGSSYEQYF
few	TRBV6-5	.	TRBJ2-2	TGTGCCAGCAGTTATATGTGGGGGGGCAGTCTTGGCGGGGAGCTGTTTTTT	CASSYMWGGSLGGELFF
few	TRBV24-1	TRBD2	TRBJ2-7	TGTGCCACCAGTGCCGCTAGCGGGCTCGACGAGCAGTACTTC	CATSAASGLDEQYF
.	TRBV2	.	TRBJ2-1	TGTGCCAGCCGGGACTTCTCCTACAATGAGCAGTTCTTC	CASRDFSYNEQFF
few	TRBV6-2/TRBV6-3	.	TRBJ2-4	TGTGCCAGCAGTTATAGGGGACAAGCGAAAAACATTCAGTACTTC	CASSYRGQAKNIQYF
.	TRBV6-1	.	TRBJ2-3	TGTGCCAGCCACCAGGGCAGGGGTAGCACAGATACGCAGTATTTT	CASHQGRGSTDTQYF
.	TRBV20-1	TRBD2	TRBJ2-7	TGCAGTGCTAGTACGGGACTAGGGGAGCAGTACTTC	CSASTGLGEQYF
.	TRBV4-1	.	TRBJ1-1	TGCGCCAGCAGCCCCGGTTGGATCAAGTGGGACGGCACTGAAGCTTTCTTT	CASSPGWIKWDGTEAFF
.	TRBV5-1	.	TRBJ2-7	TGCGCCAGCAGCTTGATGCCTAGCGAGGGTTTCTACGAGCAGTACTTC	CASSLMPSEGFYEQYF
few	TRBV12-3/TRBV12-4	.	TRBJ1-1	TGTGCCAGCAGTTCCTACAGGGCCACTGAAGCTTTCTTT	CASSSYRATEAFF
few	TRBV7-6	TRBD2	TRBJ2-7	TGTGCCAGCAGCTTAAAAGCTGGGACTAGCGGGGCGTCAAGCTCCTACGAGCAGTACTTC	CASSLKAGTSGASSSYEQYF
many	TRBV15	TRBD2	TRBJ2-3	TGTGCCACCCGACTAGCGGGCACAGATACGCAGTATTTT	CATRLAGTDTQYF
.	TRBV2	.	TRBJ2-1	TGTGCCAGCAGTGAAGAAAATCAGGGACGTGAGCAGTTCTTC	CASSEENQGREQFF
many	TRBV20-1	TRBD1	TRBJ1-2	TGCAGTGCTAGGGAAGGACAGGAGACATCCTATGGCTACACCTTC	CSAREGQETSYGYTF
few	TRBV7-6	TRBD2	TRBJ2-1	TGTGCCAGCAGCGGCATAGCGGGAGGGGCTTACAATGAGCAGTTCTTC	CASSGIAGGAYNEQFF
many	TRBV29-1	TRBD2	TRBJ2-3	TGCAGCGTTGAAAAAGCGGGGAGCACAGATACGCAGTATTTT	CSVEKAGSTDTQYF
few	TRBV5-5	.	TRBJ1-4	TGTGCCAGCAGCCTTTACACCAGGGATGGCAGCGTTAATGAAAAACTGTTTTTT	CASSLYTRDGSVNEKLFF
.	TRBV5-4	.	TRBJ2-1	TGTGCCAGCAGCAGTGATCCATACAATGAGCAGTTCTTC	CASSSDPYNEQFF
once	TRBV30	.	TRBJ2-1	TGTGCCTGGGCGGGTGGTCACAGCTCCTACAATGAGCAGTTCTTC	CAWAGGHSSYNEQFF
.	TRBV6-5	TRBD2	TRBJ2-1	TGTGCCAGCAGTTATCGAGGACTAGAAGTACACAATGAGCAGTTCTTC	CASSYRGLEVHNEQFF
few	TRBV2	.	TRBJ2-2	TGTGCCAGCAGTGAAATGAGGGCGGGGGAGCTGTTTTTT	CASSEMRAGELFF
.	TRBV6-2/TRBV6-3	TRBD1	TRBJ1-6	TGTGCCAGCAGTCCGGACAGGGGTTCACCCCTCCACTTT	CASSPDRGSPLHF
many	TRBV12-3/TRBV12-4	.	TRBJ2-3	TGTGCCAGCAGGCGGGACTCTAGCACAGATACGCAGTATTTT	CASRRDSSTDTQYF
few	TRBV4-2	.	TRBJ2-7	TGTGCCAGCAGCCAAACCCCCTCGCTGGGCGAGCAGTACTTC	CASSQTPSLGEQYF
.	TRBV29-1	TRBD2	TRBJ2-1	TGCAGCGTCGGGACTACCTACAATGAGCAGTTCTTC	CSVGTTYNEQFF
.	TRBV27	.	TRBJ1-5	TGTGCCAGCAGTTTAGGGGCCAGAGCGCCCCAGCATTTT	CASSLGARAPQHF
.	TRBV12-3/TRBV12-4	.	TRBJ1-1	TGTGCCAGCAGTTCCCCGAGACGGGGGAACTCTGAAGCTTTCTTT	CASSSPRRGNSEAFF
few	TRBV28	TRBD1	TRBJ1-2	TGTGCCAGCAGCACCGCCGGGACAGCGGATGGCTACACCTTC	CASSTAGTADGYTF
few	TRBV6-1	TRBD1	TRBJ2-5	TGTGCCAGCAGGAGGACAGGTTTAGAGACCCAGTACTTC	CASRRTGLETQYF
.	TRBV7-6	.	TRBJ1-2	TGTGCCAGCAGCTTAGGGAGTCTAGGGAGTAACTATGGCTACACCTTC	CASSLGSLGSNYGYTF
.	TRBV5-1	.	TRBJ2-7	TGCGCCAGCAGCCCGGCTGCCCGGACCTACGAGCAGTACTTC	CASSPAARTYEQYF
.	TRBV5-4	TRBD2	TRBJ2-2	TGTGCCAGCAGCTTTGGACTAGCGGGAGGCCATGGTAACACCGGGGAGCTGTTTTTT	CASSFGLAGGHGNTGELFF
.	TRBV9	.	TRBJ1-5	TGTGCCAGCAGCGTGGGGAGCGGAATCAATCAGCCCCAGCATTTT	CASSVGSGINQPQHF
.	TRBV6-2/TRBV6-3	.	TRBJ2-1	TGTGCCAGCAGTTCTCCGACCCCATGGGCTGAGCAGTTCTTC	CASSSPTPWAEQFF
few	TRBV12-3/TRBV12-4	TRBD2	TRBJ2-4	TGTGCCAGCAGTTTTATCGGCAGAATTGGGCGGGAGCAAAACATTCAGTACTTC	CASSFIGRIGREQNIQYF
few	TRBV5-1	.	TRBJ1-3	TGCGCCAGCAGTCAAGACAGCCTCTCTGGAAACACCATATATTTT	CASSQDSLSGNTIYF
.	TRBV27	.	TRBJ2-1	TGTGCCAGCAGTCTAAATAGGGTTGATGAGCAGTTCTTC	CASSLNRVDEQFF
once	TRBV20-1	TRBD2	TRBJ2-1	TGCAGTGCCGCAAGCGGGAGGGGCGATGAGCAGTTCTTC	CSAASGRGDEQFF
few	TRBV7-2	.	TRBJ2-7	TGTGCCAGCAGCTTAGTAGGGACGGTTCCCTACGAGCAGTACTTC	CASSLVGTVPYEQYF
.	TRBV9	TRBD2	TRBJ2-5	TGTGCCAGCAGCGGACCACTCGAACTAGGGCGGGGGGAGACCCAGTACTTC	CASSGPLELGRGETQYF
few	TRBV7-2	.	TRBJ1-1	TGTGCCAGCAGCTTAATTCTTCAACAGAACACTGAAGCTTTCTTT	CASSLILQQNTEAFF